These 2 T cell receptor beta chains originate from one sample sequenced in a study of OX40 agonist ivuxolimab in advanced cancers. Libraries were prepared by immunoSEQ multiplex PCR; TCRdb keeps only in-frame clonotypes and omits some of them. This sample carries around 95,000 clones, around 94% of them seen once, and the ten largest clones take roughly 0.26%. Specimen: CD4+ or CD8+ T cells sorted from blood, collected in a trial of the OX40 agonist ivuxolimab. The receptor source for this set is an adult with an advanced solid tumor such as melanoma, head and neck, liver or kidney cancer.

This rearrangement joins TRBV2 to TRBJ2-7; D tentatively reads TRBD1 or TRBD2 (5 bases each). V was trimmed by 6 bases and J by 5 bases, leaving 14 bases between them. Germline loops: CDR1 SNHLY, CDR2 FYNNEI. The CDR3 spans 13 residues. The DNA for the CDR3 is TGTGCCAGCAGCATTTGGGGGATCCACGAGCAGTACTTC. Protein sequence: CASSIWGIHEQYF.

This chain connects TRBV18 to TRBJ2-1; 9 bases map to TRBD2. CDR1 and CDR2 from the germline V gene are KGHSH and LQKENI. The length of the CDR3 is 14 residues. V dropped 6 bases and J dropped 4; count of bases not matched to a gene: 4. CDR3 sequence: CASSLAGEYNEQFF. The CDR3 DNA follows: TGTGCCAGCTCGTTAGCGGGGGAGTACAATGAGCAGTTCTTC. The full variable domain, completed using reference TRBV18 and TRBJ2-1, is NAGVMQNPRHLVRRRGQEARLRCSPMKGHSHVYWYRQLPEEGLKFMVYLQKENIIDESGMPKERFSAEFPKEGPSILRIQQVVRGDSAAYFCASSLAGEYNEQFFGPGTRLTVL.